This note documents a single T cell receptor (beta chain) sequence. Its antigen is unidentified. The PCR made use of 60 Vbeta and 13 Jbeta primers. Some clones are missing from TCRdb's copy, which holds only in-frame ones; the method was immunoSEQ multiplex PCR. Of roughly 90,000 clones listed, 80% were seen once; the top ten hold over 2%. These data belong to a study of cytomegalovirus exposure and HLA in healthy donors. V gave up 5 bases and J gave up 8 bases, with 18 bases separating them. CDR1 and CDR2 (germline): LNHDA, SQIVND (reference sequence). The CDR3 is 14 amino acids. Study-wide points: For TCR beta chains, V- and J-gene trimming was later linked to a missense DCLRE1C variant.

Material: PBMCs. The source of this sequence is a man between 18 and 35 years old in good health and CMV-seronegative. The rearrangement links TRBV19 to TRBJ1-1, with D maybe TRBD1 (5 bases). The CDR3 is CASSPGGGRDEAFF. In DNA form, the CDR3 reads TGTGCCAGTAGTCCTGGCGGGGGTCGGGACGAAGCTTTCTTT.